The 5 T cell receptor beta chains in this list originate from one sample, sequenced in a study of shared clonotypes between healthy human individuals. Using immunoSEQ multiplex PCR, the repertoire was profiled, and TCRdb retains in-frame clones only, with some absent. The sample includes 2 million to 2.5 million clones, almost 96% of them seen just once. What was sequenced was naive CD4+ T cells sorted from blood. Subset indicated: CD45RA+ positively selected. These TCRs come from a man between 18 and 35 years old in good health.

A single count supports this clone. This chain links TRBV30 with TRBJ2-5; the match to TRBD1 covers 7 bases. This CDR3 has 15 residues. Germline assignment: CDR1 GTSNPN and CDR2 SVGIG (reference sequence). The trim removed 1 base at V and 5 bases at J, leaving 10 bases unmatched. CDR3 DNA sequence: TGTGCCTGGAGTGGGACAGGACGCGTAGAGGAGACCCAGTACTTC. Translating gives CAWSGTGRVEETQYF.

The chain links TRBV4-3 to TRBJ1-1; D perhaps matches TRBD1 (6 bases). V was pared by 2 bases and J by 0 bases, with 10 bases between. The CDR3 has 15 residues. CDR1 and CDR2 (germline): LGHNA, YSLEER. CDR3 in DNA: TGCGCCAGCAGCCAAAGTTGGACAGTGAACACTGAAGCTTTCTTT. It translates to CASSQSWTVNTEAFF.

The chain links TRBV7-9 to TRBJ1-2, with 8 positions matching TRBD1. After removal of 3 bases from V and 3 bases from J, the junction contained 6 bases not matched to a gene. CDR1 is SEHNR, CDR2 FQNEAQ, per germline (reference sequence). The CDR3 contains 15 residues. In DNA form, the CDR3 reads TGTGCCAGCAGCTTCGCCCTACAGGGGGACTATGGCTACACCTTC. It encodes CASSFALQGDYGYTF.

The V call is TRBV7-9, the J call TRBJ1-3; perhaps TRBD1 as D (5 bases). Germline lookup yields CDR1 SEHNR and CDR2 FQNEAQ (reference sequence). CDR3 length: 14 residues. V was clipped by 6 bases and J by 4 bases, with 13 bases between them. The CDR3 is CASSVQGPGNTIYF. In DNA form, the CDR3 reads TGTGCCAGCAGTGTTCAGGGCCCCGGAAACACCATATATTTT.

The chain is built from TRBV10-2 and TRBJ2-4, with D possibly being TRBD2 (6 bases). CDR3 length: 14 amino acids. V was cut by 6 bases and J by 6 bases, with 15 bases left in between. Germline V lookup: CDR1 WSHSY, CDR2 SAAADI. CDR3: CASRDTGESNIQYF. Here the CDR3 DNA reads TGCGCCAGCAGGGACACGGGGGAGTCAAACATTCAGTACTTC.